The 20 T cell receptor beta chains below come from one sample, sequenced in a study of control samples from healthy donors and cancer patients. Sequenced by immunoSEQ multiplex PCR; TCRdb stores in-frame clones only, minus some. The sample records some 71,000 clones, roughly 89% being singletons. Material for sequencing was PBMCs. Receptor source: a man aged 60-69 years with colorectal cancer.

This rearrangement joins TRBV7-8 to TRBJ2-7, with no clear D. Germline V lookup: CDR1 SGHVS, CDR2 FQNEAQ. Trimming removed 5 bases from V and 4 bases from J, with 12 bases in between. There are 13 residues in the CDR3. In DNA form, the CDR3 reads TGTGCCAGCAGCCCGTCGGACCGGTACGAGCAGTACTTC. Protein: CASSPSDRYEQYF.

This chain joins TRBV7-9 and TRBJ1-5, with a possible D match to TRBD1 (5 bases). This CDR3 is 15 amino acids long. The germline CDR1 and CDR2 sequences are SEHNR and FQNEAQ (reference sequence). Trimming took off 0 bases at V and 6 bases at J, with 12 bases between the two ends. The CDR3 sequence: CASSLAGGRGQPQHF. The CDR3 DNA reads as TGTGCCAGCAGCTTAGCCGGGGGGAGGGGTCAGCCCCAGCATTTT.

About this clone: This sample includes further DNA sequences coding for the same CDR3. The V gene is TRBV29-1, the J gene TRBJ2-5, with D possibly being TRBD1 (5 bases). Germline-derived CDR1 and CDR2 are SQVTM and ANQGSEA. V dropped 1 base and J dropped 5 bases, with 8 bases sitting between them. CDR3 size: 12 residues. Written as DNA, the CDR3 is TGCAGCGTTGAAGGGGGCCGGGAGACCCAGTACTTC. Translation: CSVEGGRETQYF.

Points on this clone: A read error may produce the germline difference seen at one junction end. The rearrangement links TRBV2 to TRBJ1-2; D is possibly TRBD1 (6 bases). Germline-derived CDR1 and CDR2 are SNHLY and FYNNEI. The CDR3 runs 13 residues. The CDR3 loop is CASSYREKYDYTF. In nucleotides, the CDR3 is TGTGCCAGCTCCTACAGGGAAAAGTATGACTACACCTTC.

V usage is TRBV2 and J usage is TRBJ1-1; D gene uncertain. The germline V and J ends were trimmed by 4 bases and 3 bases, with 12 bases remaining between them. The CDR3 covers 14 residues. Germline loops: CDR1 SNHLY, CDR2 FYNNEI. Here the CDR3 reads CASSGKVWDTEAFF. The DNA of the CDR3 is TGTGCCAGCAGTGGTAAAGTATGGGACACTGAAGCTTTCTTT.

The rearrangement links TRBV7-9 to TRBJ1-1; D gene ambiguous. CDR3 length: 13 amino acids. Looked up from germline, CDR1 is SEHNR and CDR2 is FQNEAQ (reference sequence). V was clipped by 7 bases and J by 1 base, with 10 bases between them. Here the CDR3 reads CASTSLGNTEAFF. CDR3 bases: TGTGCCAGCACCTCTCTGGGGAACACTGAAGCTTTCTTT. The entire variable domain, with the rest obtained from reference TRBV7-9 and TRBJ1-1, is as follows: DTGVSQNPRHKITKRGQNVTFRCDPISEHNRLYWYRQTLGQGPEFLTYFQNEAQLEKSRLLSDRFSAERPKGSFSTLEIQRTEQGDSAMYLCASTSLGNTEAFFGQGTRLTVV.

This chain uses TRBV2 with TRBJ1-1, with 7 bases lining up with TRBD1. V trimming: 10 bases; J trimming: 4 bases; junction bases outside the gene matches: 12. CDR1 is SNHLY, CDR2 FYNNEI, per germline. The CDR3 loop spans 14 amino acids. The CDR3 sequence: CANSADRYTTEAFF. The CDR3 DNA reads as TGTGCCAACTCGGCGGACAGGTACACCACTGAAGCTTTCTTT.

This clone came up once. V gene TRBV6-5 combines with J gene TRBJ2-7; D call uncertain. The germline V and J ends were trimmed by 2 bases and 0 bases, with 5 bases remaining between them. This CDR3 comprises 13 residues. Germline V gene data show CDR1 as MNHEY and CDR2 as SVGAGI. The CDR3 loop reads CASSYRASYEQYF. The CDR3 DNA reads TGTGCCAGCAGTTACCGGGCCTCCTACGAGCAGTACTTC.

The V and J genes are TRBV3-1 (or the pseudogene TRBV3-2) and TRBJ1-2; D might be TRBD1 (6 bases). Trimming removed 4 bases from V and 7 bases from J, with 13 bases in between. The CDR3 length is 13 residues. Germline V gene data show CDR1 as LGHDT and CDR2 as YNNKEL (reference sequence). Here the CDR3 DNA reads TGTGCCAGCAGCCGGACCGGGGGGGCTGGCTACACCTTC. Translating it yields CASSRTGGAGYTF.

This CDR3 reads CASSVAADNRGTEAFF. The CDR3 DNA reads as TGTGCCAGCAGCGTAGCGGCAGACAACCGGGGGACTGAAGCTTTCTTT. The rearrangement links TRBV9 to TRBJ1-1; maybe TRBD1 (5 bases). Trimming pared 0 bases from V and 5 bases from J, leaving 17 bases between. The germline V gene has CDR1 SGDLS and CDR2 YYNGEE. The CDR3 covers 16 residues.

This chain connects TRBV5-1 to TRBJ2-2; D possibly matches TRBD1 or TRBD2 (6 bases each). Deletions cut 7 bases from V and 5 bases from J, with 18 bases between. The germline V gene has CDR1 SGHRS and CDR2 YFSETQ. The CDR3 is made up of 15 amino acids. The CDR3 DNA follows: TGCGCCAGCCTAAGAGGAGGGGGGCAAACCGGGGAGCTGTTTTTT. Its protein product is CASLRGGGQTGELFF.

V gene TRBV7-2 combines with J gene TRBJ2-1; tentatively, D is TRBD2 (6 bases). CDR3 length equals 14 residues. Per germline, CDR1 SGHTA and CDR2 FQGNSA. The germline V and J ends were trimmed by 5 bases and 0 bases, with 8 bases remaining between them. The CDR3 bases are TGTGCCAGCAGCCCCGGGGGCTCCTACAATGAGCAGTTCTTC. Protein product: CASSPGGSYNEQFF.

This chain connects TRBV27 to TRBJ1-2, with 7 positions matching TRBD1. The CDR3 totals 14 residues. Germline V lookup: CDR1 MNHEY, CDR2 SMNVEV (reference sequence). With 4 bases clipped from V and 8 bases from J, the junction kept 10 bases outside the gene matches. DNA of the CDR3: TGTGCCAGCAGTTCCCGGACAGGCGGGTGGGGCTACACCTTC. It specifies CASSSRTGGWGYTF.

This chain connects TRBV9 to TRBJ1-2, with TRBD1 as a possible D gene (5 bases). Germline CDR1 and CDR2: SGDLS and YYNGEE. The V and J ends lost 6 bases and 0 bases respectively, with 12 bases between them. The CDR3 totals 14 residues. CDR3 coding DNA: TGTGCCAGCACCTTGGGGGGATCTAACTATGGCTACACCTTC. It specifies CASTLGGSNYGYTF.

The chain has TRBV5-1 and TRBJ2-2; perhaps TRBD1 as D (6 bases). V was shortened by 4 bases and J by 1 base, with 11 bases between the two germline ends. This CDR3 is 15 amino acids long. The germline V gene has CDR1 SGHRS and CDR2 YFSETQ. The CDR3: CASSVTGWNTGELFF. Written as DNA, the CDR3 is TGCGCCAGCAGCGTGACAGGTTGGAACACCGGGGAGCTGTTTTTT.

The rearrangement uses TRBV5-4 and TRBJ1-2; TRBD1 aligns across 10 bases. From germline, CDR1 is SGHNT and CDR2 YYREEE (reference sequence). V was pared by 5 bases and J by 2 bases, with 9 bases of the junction left unmatched. The CDR3 loop spans 16 amino acids. The DNA for the CDR3 is TGTGCCAGCAGTTCGGGACAGGGGATTACGAACTATGGCTACACCTTC. Translated: CASSSGQGITNYGYTF. The variable domain in full, with the rest retrieved from reference TRBV5-4 and TRBJ1-2, is ETGVTQSPTHLIKTRGQQVTLRCSSQSGHNTVSWYQQALGQGPQFIFQYYREEENGRGNFPPRFSGLQFPNYSSELNVNALELDDSALYLCASSSGQGITNYGYTFGSGTRLTVV.

In its sample, this clone was seen once. This chain joins TRBV7-9 and TRBJ1-4; 9 nucleotides match TRBD1. Looked up from germline, CDR1 is SEHNR and CDR2 is FQNEAQ (reference sequence). The J segment lost 7 bases and the V segment lost 3 bases, leaving 6 bases of the junction unmatched. The CDR3 loop spans 15 amino acids. The CDR3 protein is CASSLGQGGGEKLFF. CDR3 DNA: TGTGCCAGCAGCTTGGGACAGGGAGGAGGTGAAAAACTGTTTTTT.

This clone appeared a single time. The J gene is TRBJ2-7, the V gene TRBV7-2; possible D gene TRBD2, 7 bases. The CDR3 sequence is 15 residues long. Trimming removed 5 bases from V and 4 bases from J, with 18 bases in between. The germline V gene has CDR1 SGHTA and CDR2 FQGNSA. The chain's CDR3 is CASSPRRGAPYEQYF. The CDR3 DNA follows: TGTGCCAGCAGCCCGAGACGGGGGGCTCCTTACGAGCAGTACTTC.

The V call is TRBV6-6, the J call TRBJ2-2; TRBD1 might be the D (5 bases). This CDR3 is built from 14 residues. Per the germline V gene, CDR1 is MNHNY and CDR2 is SVGAGI (reference sequence). V was cut by 2 bases and J by 4 bases, with 8 bases left in between. This CDR3 reads CASSYQTVTGELFF. The CDR3 bases are TGTGCCAGCAGTTACCAGACAGTCACCGGGGAGCTGTTTTTT.

About this clone: Other nucleotide sequences in the sample specify the same CDR3. The chain recombines TRBV5-4 with TRBJ2-7; D is uncertain. V was clipped by 2 bases and J by 3 bases, with 9 bases between them. The CDR3 runs 13 residues. From germline, CDR1 is SGHNT and CDR2 YYREEE (reference sequence). The CDR3 DNA reads as TGTGCCAGCAGCTTTATCGACGACTACGAGCAGTACTTC. Encoded protein: CASSFIDDYEQYF.